This TCR beta chain emerged from a study of shared clonotypes between healthy human individuals. Whole-study results and caveats: Unshared clonotypes carried lower generation probabilities than those common to all four donors.

This CDR3 is 16 amino acids long. With 0 bases removed from V and 6 bases from J, the gap between germline ends came to 15 bases. The V gene's germline CDR1 is ENHRY and CDR2 SYGVKD. Remarks on this clone: Its antigen is unidentified.

Assay runs were performed at deep level. Assay: immunoSEQ multiplex PCR; the TCRdb copy retains only in-frame clones and omits some. This table has 2 million to 2.5 million clones, approximately 90% appearing once. The clonotype originates from a man aged 18 to 35 in good health. Some clones in this sample may be carry-over from other donors' samples. The chain uses TRBV10-3 and TRBJ1-5; possibly TRBD1 for D (5 bases). The sample was naive CD4+ T cells from PBMCs. Subset indicated: CD45RA+ positively selected. CDR3 region: CAISESTGGSVQPQHF. CDR3 DNA sequence: TGTGCCATCAGTGAGTCTACCGGGGGGTCGGTTCAGCCCCAGCATTTT.